A single T cell receptor (beta chain) is shown here with its context. Which antigen it targets is not known. No much larger clonotype is one base removed from it; base qualities were not supplied. The sample is drawn from a study of T cell responses to AZD1222 COVID-19 vaccine (dated by TCRdb to about 2021). As for the study more broadly: A total of just over 230 trial participants underwent TCR sequencing, of whom 200 to 220 received two doses of AZD1222 and 26 received two doses of the MenACWY control vaccine. Trial participants were enrolled by age into 18-55, 56-69 and 70-plus year subgroups, with roughly 160, 29 and 62 TCR-sequenced participants respectively. Results the study describes overall, beyond this receptor: Most participants were white British and females outnumbered males, and the authors suggested that clonal diversity may have been underestimated. The 56-69-year group was small, and its depth increase did not reach significance, likely because of low power. Only five to seven AZD1222 recipients were SARS-CoV-2 seropositive at baseline, limiting conclusions about previously exposed vaccinees. Nearly half of unique spike-specific TCRs reportedly recognized epitopes outside regions mutated in the B.1.351 and B.1.1.7 variants. No day 14 peak-response samples were available, so repertoires were characterized only after the peak T cell response. The vaccine-associated CD4 TCRs covered the entire spike protein, and the dominant responses fell in regions 160-218 and 743-854. Spike-specific TCR breadth and depth rose significantly after two AZD1222 doses compared with day 0 and with MenACWY recipients.

The CDR3 regions of human TCRbeta chains were analyzed by immunosequencing. The original methods were these. TCRs in the repertoires were compared against a reference library of SARS-CoV-2-specific TCRs that had been generated with the MIRA antigen-specificity platform. Breadth was defined as the fraction of unique TCRs that were SARS-CoV-2-associated. Depth was defined as the fraction of total T cells that were SARS-CoV-2-associated. Using the MIRA data, each spike-specific TCR was assigned both to the spike region to which the TCR was reactive and to a CD4 or CD8 class. Log10-transformed breadth and depth values were compared by one-way ANOVA with Sidak's multiple comparisons tests. The table was pulled from immuneACCESS by TCRdb, which kept in-frame rearrangements only. Such tables lose some clones; where checked, under half of the loss comes from unresolved V genes, and the rest has no known cause. That table is the source of V, J and clone size, and D and trimming were worked out from the DNA. A total of 50,000 to 60,000 clones appear in this sample, 80% of them only once. Approximately 5% of the sample lies in the top ten.

The germline V gene provides CDR1 SGHRS and CDR2 YFSETQ. The CDR3 spans 16 residues, from the cysteine through the phenylalanine. Only the CDR3 region is kept as DNA, spanning 48 bases read in frame from base 1. V drops 4 bases and J drops 0 bases, leaving 14 bases in between. The time point label for this specimen denotes: about 28 days (+/-7) after the second vaccine dose. AZD1222 recipients whose second dose came at about 4 weeks and those whose second dose came at about 12 weeks were combined into one group, since spike-specific TCR depth and breadth did not differ between the two schedules. Vaccinee samples were obtained from the UK trials COV001 and COV002, which included a single-blind randomized controlled phase 2/3 trial of AZD1222 (ChAdOx1 nCoV-19) in healthy adults. For TCRbeta chain sequencing, PBMC samples from trial participants were taken at day 0 and at day 28 after the second dose.

Recombination linked TRBV5-1 to TRBJ2-1, with TRBD2 tentatively as D gene (6 bases match). The sequence came from an adult who received the AZD1222 COVID-19 vaccine. Sample: peripheral blood, taken 28 days after the second AZD1222 dose. In nucleotides, the sequence is TGCGCCAGCAGCAGGGAGGCATTCAGCTCCTACAATGAGCAGTTCTTC. Its coded protein is CASSREAFSSYNEQFF.